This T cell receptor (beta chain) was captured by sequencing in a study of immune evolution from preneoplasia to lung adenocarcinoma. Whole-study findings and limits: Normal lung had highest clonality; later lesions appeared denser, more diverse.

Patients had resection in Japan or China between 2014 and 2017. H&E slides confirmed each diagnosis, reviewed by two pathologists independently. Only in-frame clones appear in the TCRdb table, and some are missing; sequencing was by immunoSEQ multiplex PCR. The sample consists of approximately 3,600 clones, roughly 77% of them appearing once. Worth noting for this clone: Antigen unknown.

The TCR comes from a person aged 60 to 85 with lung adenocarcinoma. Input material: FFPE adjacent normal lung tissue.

The CDR3 coding sequence is TGTGCCTGGAATTCGGGACACTCACGGGAGACCCAGTACTTC. Residues: CAWNSGHSRETQYF. The chain combines TRBV30 with TRBJ2-5; D perhaps matches TRBD1 (6 bases). Trimming removed 4 bases from V and 5 bases from J, with 17 bases in between. CDR3 length equals 14 residues. Germline loops: CDR1 GTSNPN, CDR2 SVGIG (reference sequence).